One and the same sample provided the 2 T cell receptor beta chains below, sequenced in a study of prognosis after radiotherapy for stage I lung cancer. Template was genomic DNA; TCR beta CDR3 amplified in two multiplex PCR rounds. First-round PCR amplification was performed with primers specific to each TRBV and TRBJ gene. TCRdb re-called the multiplex PCR reads with MiXCR, one entry per CDR3 protein. The data show tens of thousands of distinct CDR3 sequences, with around 46% seen just once and 31% held by the top ten. The sample was PBMCs, taken before or after stereotactic body radiation therapy (not recorded which). All receptors derive from a donor over 45 with non-small cell lung cancer.

This clonotype was found a few times. The chain recombines TRBV7-3 with TRBJ2-1, with 10 bases aligning to TRBD2. CDR1 is SGHTA, CDR2 FQGTGA, per germline. J was trimmed by 4 bases and V by 4 bases; bases with no gene match: 4. The CDR3 runs 15 residues. The CDR3 DNA is TGTGCCAGCAGCTCCCTAGCGGGAGTTTACAATGAGCAGTTCTTC. It yields the protein CASSSLAGVYNEQFF. Together with reference TRBV7-3 and TRBJ2-1, the CDR3 gives the full variable domain: GAGVSQTPSNKVTEKGKYVELRCDPISGHTALYWYRQSLGQGPEFLIYFQGTGAADDSGLPNDRFFAVRPEGSVSTLKIQRTERGDSAVYLCASSSLAGVYNEQFFGPGTRLTVL.

This clonotype is judged medium-sized. The V and J genes are TRBV6-1 and TRBJ2-3, with D perhaps assigned TRBD1 or TRBD2 (5 bases each). The CDR3 consists of 14 residues. V was shortened by 6 bases and J by 1 base, with 11 bases between the two germline ends. Germline V gene sequence: CDR1 MNHNS, CDR2 SASEGT. CDR3 protein: CASSRDRRTDTQYF. The CDR3 coding sequence is TGTGCCAGCAGCCGGGACCGCCGCACAGATACGCAGTATTTT.